Included here is one TCR beta chain sequence, with context. Its antigen is as yet unknown. Primers for the PCR totalled 60 Vbeta and 13 Jbeta. Libraries were prepared by immunoSEQ multiplex PCR; TCRdb keeps only in-frame clonotypes and omits some of them. The table lists some 190,000 clones, 70% to 80% of them singletons. This entry comes from a study of cytomegalovirus exposure and HLA in healthy donors. As for the study in general: Ancestry clustering placed 70% to 90% of around 400 genotyped donors in the Caucasian-associated cluster. General study results and limits: Presence/absence analyses took donor sequencing depth as roughly uniform. V segments that were indistinguishable, TRBV6-2 and TRBV6-3 among them, were omitted from analysis.

V lost 6 bases, J lost 0 bases, and 8 bases lay in between. The CDR3 length is 13 residues. Looked up from germline, CDR1 is KGHSH and CDR2 is LQKENI. The sequenced sample consisted of PBMCs. The clonotype comes from a young man in good health and CMV-seronegative. The chain joins TRBV18 to TRBJ1-1; TRBD1 is a possible D gene (5 bases). The CDR3 region has the DNA TGTGCCAGCTCGGAGGGGATGAACACTGAAGCTTTCTTT. Translated: CASSEGMNTEAFF.